One and the same sample provided the 26 T cell receptor beta chains below, sequenced in a study of cytomegalovirus exposure and HLA in healthy donors (dated by TCRdb to 2016 to 2017). Receptors were amplified or captured by the immunoSEQ multiplex PCR assay. Here the immuneACCESS table is served through TCRdb, limited to in-frame sequences with V and J called. Missing clones are a known gap in these copies; in checked studies unresolved V genes cover under half, and the rest lacks a known reason. The sample table records about 130,000 clones; nearly 90% of these occur just once. 0.95% to 1.5% of the sample comes from the top ten. Sequenced: PBMCs. These receptors were taken from a woman between 18 and 29 years old in good health and CMV-seronegative.

V is TRBV4-1 and J is TRBJ2-5; D may be TRBD1 (5 bases). This CDR3 has 14 amino acids. V lost 6 bases and J lost 4, with 15 bases in between. Germline CDR1 reads MGHRA; CDR2 reads YSYEKL. CDR3 protein: CASSFPGQRETQYF. DNA of the CDR3: TGCGCCAGCAGTTTCCCCGGACAAAGAGAGACCCAGTACTTC.

Details on this clone: A read error may produce the germline difference seen at one junction end. This sequence joins TRBV19 and TRBJ1-2; a possible D gene is TRBD1 (5 bases). This CDR3 spans 17 amino acids. CDR1 and CDR2 from the germline V gene are LNHDA and SQIVND (reference sequence). The CDR3 DNA follows: TGTGCCAGTAGGGGGGGACTGGAAAGCTCAACTAACTATGACTACACCTTC. Amino acids: CASRGGLESSTNYDYTF.

J is TRBJ1-2 and V is TRBV9; D is uncertain. Trimming took 7 bases from V and 3 from J, leaving 7 bases between them. From germline, CDR1 is SGDLS and CDR2 YYNGEE. This CDR3 contains 11 residues. The CDR3 DNA reads TGTGCCAGCCAACGAGACTATGGCTACACCTTC. Residues: CASQRDYGYTF.

CDR3 residues: CATSRDLLSLYTF. The CDR3 DNA is TGTGCCACCAGCAGAGATCTCCTCTCTTTGTACACCTTC. This chain uses TRBV15 with TRBJ1-2; the D is unclear. The CDR3 loop spans 13 amino acids. In germline, CDR1 is LNHNV, CDR2 YYDKDF (reference sequence). V was cut by 0 bases and J by 11 bases, with 13 bases left in between. The full variable domain, rest sourced from reference TRBV15 and TRBJ1-2, is DAMVIQNPRYQVTQFGKPVTLSCSQTLNHNVMYWYQQKSSQAPKLLFHYYDKDFNNEADTPDNFQSRRPNTSFCFLDIRSPGLGDTAMYLCATSRDLLSLYTFGSGTRLTVV.

A remark on this clone: Other DNA sequences in this specimen translate into the identical CDR3. The V call is TRBV6-1, the J call TRBJ1-1; maybe TRBD1 (5 bases). V was shortened by 2 bases and J by 1 base, with 8 bases between the two germline ends. This CDR3 spans 14 amino acids. Germline values: CDR1 MNHNS, CDR2 SASEGT. The CDR3 region has the DNA TGTGCCAGCAGTGAATTGGGGGGGAACACTGAAGCTTTCTTT. It translates to CASSELGGNTEAFF.

The V and J genes are TRBV5-1 and TRBJ1-1; 11 bases are shared with TRBD1. Germline loops: CDR1 SGHRS, CDR2 YFSETQ. V gave up 2 bases and J gave up 1 base; unmatched junction bases: 4. The CDR3 consists of 16 residues. CDR3 amino acids: CASSLGTGGPNTEAFF. The CDR3 nucleotides read TGCGCCAGCAGCTTAGGGACAGGGGGACCGAACACTGAAGCTTTCTTT.

V usage is TRBV4-1 and J usage is TRBJ1-5, with 7 positions matching TRBD1. Germline values: CDR1 MGHRA, CDR2 YSYEKL. The CDR3 spans 15 residues. Germline trimming cut 0 bases from V and 4 bases from J; bases unmatched to any gene: 3. The CDR3 nucleotides are TGCGCCAGCAGCCAAGACAGGGGGTATAATCAGCCCCAGCATTTT. Amino acids: CASSQDRGYNQPQHF.

The rearrangement joins TRBV5-1 to TRBJ2-7; 10 nucleotides align to TRBD2. J gave up 5 bases and V 0 bases, and 8 bases lay outside the gene matches. Germline V gene sequence: CDR1 SGHRS, CDR2 YFSETQ. The CDR3 extends over 16 amino acids. The CDR3 loop is CASSLGHSGGSDEQYF. CDR3 DNA sequence: TGCGCCAGCAGCTTGGGCCATAGCGGGGGGTCCGACGAGCAGTACTTC.

The rearrangement uses TRBV5-1 and TRBJ1-1; D gene unclear. This CDR3 is 14 amino acids long. The germline V gene encodes CDR1 SGHRS and CDR2 YFSETQ. The V gene lost 1 base and the J gene lost 2 bases, with 9 bases spanning the gap. The CDR3 DNA follows: TGCGCCAGCAGCTTGATAACAGAAAACACTGAAGCTTTCTTT. Amino acids: CASSLITENTEAFF.

The J gene is TRBJ2-3, the V gene TRBV19; D is perhaps TRBD2 (5 bases). Per germline, CDR1 LNHDA and CDR2 SQIVND (reference sequence). Trimming took 7 bases from V and 8 from J, leaving 19 bases between them. This CDR3 region has 14 residues. This chain's CDR3 is CASTPSGVPSTQYF. The CDR3 DNA follows: TGTGCCAGTACCCCGTCCGGGGTCCCTTCTACGCAGTATTTT.

About this clone: One end of the junction does not line up with germline, which may come from a read error. This chain connects TRBV9 to TRBJ2-5; the match to TRBD2 covers 11 bases. The CDR3 runs to 14 residues. Per the germline V gene, CDR1 is SGDLS and CDR2 is YYNGEE. The CDR3 sequence: CASSVAGGLETQYF. CDR3 nucleotide sequence: TGTGCCAGCAGTGTAGCGGGGGGGCTGGAGACCCAGTACTTC.

This sequence joins TRBV10-1 and TRBJ2-3; 9 bases are shared with TRBD1. After removal of 5 bases from V and 5 bases from J, the junction contained 2 bases not matched to a gene. Germline values: CDR1 WNHNN, CDR2 SYGVQD (reference sequence). The CDR3 loop spans 13 amino acids. The CDR3, as DNA: TGCGCCAGCAGTCGACAGGGGGGAGATACGCAGTATTTT. Amino acids: CASSRQGGDTQYF.

This clone was seen only once. V usage is TRBV6-6 and J usage is TRBJ2-1; possible D gene TRBD1, 6 bases. The length of the CDR3 is 13 residues. The ends were cut back, 7 bases at V and 10 bases at J, with 17 bases in the middle. The germline V gene has CDR1 MNHNY and CDR2 SVGAGI (reference sequence). The CDR3 is CASTSRGNWEQFF. The CDR3 DNA is TGTGCCAGCACCTCAAGGGGGAATTGGGAGCAGTTCTTC.

The chain combines TRBV5-1 with TRBJ2-2; a weak D match, TRBD2 (7 bases). In germline, CDR1 is SGHRS, CDR2 YFSETQ. Trimming removed 3 bases at V and 8 bases at J, with 14 bases between. The CDR3 sequence is 14 residues long. The CDR3 protein is CASSSGGHFGELFF. In nucleotides, the CDR3 is TGCGCCAGCAGCTCGGGGGGCCATTTTGGGGAGCTGTTTTTT.

The chain uses TRBV6-4 and TRBJ1-6, with a possible D match to TRBD1 (6 bases). Trimming left V 5 bases short and J 0 bases short, with 14 bases between. The germline gives CDR1 MRHNA, CDR2 SNTAGT. This CDR3 spans 17 amino acids. The CDR3 sequence is CASSTYRASSYNSPLHF. CDR3 DNA: TGTGCCAGCAGTACCTACAGGGCGAGCTCCTATAATTCACCCCTCCACTTT.

The rearrangement links TRBV7-2 to TRBJ2-1; D is uncertain. V was clipped by 1 base and J by 8 bases, with 6 bases between them. Germline lookup yields CDR1 SGHTA and CDR2 FQGNSA. CDR3 length: 12 amino acids. The CDR3 region is CASSLDTHEQFF. For the CDR3, the DNA is TGTGCCAGCAGCTTAGACACCCATGAGCAGTTCTTC.

As DNA, the CDR3 is TGTGCCAGCAGCCCAGACTCGACAGGGGGGTATGGCTACACCTTC. It translates to CASSPDSTGGYGYTF. V usage is TRBV5-4 and J usage is TRBJ1-2; 9 bases fit TRBD1. CDR3 size: 15 residues. The V gene end was trimmed by 4 bases and the J gene end by 5 bases; junction bases not matched to a gene: 9. The germline gives CDR1 SGHNT, CDR2 YYREEE (reference sequence).

With respect to this clone: In the same sample, other DNA sequences code for this CDR3. The chain uses TRBV5-1 and TRBJ1-3, with D perhaps matching TRBD1 (6 bases). V was cut by 0 bases and J by 4 bases, with 8 bases left in between. The CDR3 has 14 residues. Per germline, CDR1 SGHRS and CDR2 YFSETQ. The DNA for the CDR3 is TGCGCCAGCAGCTTGGCAGGGGCAGGAAACACCATATATTTT. This gives the protein CASSLAGAGNTIYF.

This clone appeared once. This chain uses TRBV15 with TRBJ2-5; 16 nucleotides align to TRBD2. CDR3 length: 19 residues. CDR1 is LNHNV, CDR2 YYDKDF, per germline (reference sequence). V lost 1 base and J lost 3; bases outside the gene matches: 8. CDR3 in amino acids: CATSRGLGLAGGEEETQYF. CDR3 DNA: TGTGCCACCAGCAGAGGCCTGGGACTAGCGGGGGGGGAAGAAGAGACCCAGTACTTC. Combining the CDR3 with reference TRBV15 and TRBJ2-5 gives the whole variable domain DAMVIQNPRYQVTQFGKPVTLSCSQTLNHNVMYWYQQKSSQAPKLLFHYYDKDFNNEADTPDNFQSRRPNTSFCFLDIRSPGLGDTAMYLCATSRGLGLAGGEEETQYFGPGTRLLVL.

This rearrangement joins TRBV13 to TRBJ2-7; D is perhaps TRBD1 (5 bases). Germline assignment: CDR1 PRHDT and CDR2 FYEKMQ (reference sequence). The CDR3 is 14 amino acids. V was trimmed by 6 bases and J by 6 bases, leaving 18 bases between them. The CDR3 here is CASSGHPLGLEQYF. The DNA of the CDR3 is TGTGCCAGCAGTGGGCACCCGTTGGGGCTCGAGCAGTACTTC. The complete variable domain, with remaining parts taken from reference TRBV13 and TRBJ2-7, reads AAGVIQSPRHLIKEKRETATLKCYPIPRHDTVYWYQQGPGQDPQFLISFYEKMQSDKGSIPDRFSAQQFSDYHSELNMSSLELGDSALYFCASSGHPLGLEQYFGPGTRLTVT.

The chain joins TRBV5-1 to TRBJ2-7; D is undetermined. The CDR3 extends over 14 amino acids. Germline values: CDR1 SGHRS, CDR2 YFSETQ. The germline V and J ends were trimmed by 0 bases and 0 bases, with 7 bases remaining between them. CDR3 in DNA: TGCGCCAGCAGCTTGGGGCAGTACTCCTACGAGCAGTACTTC. Translating gives CASSLGQYSYEQYF.

The chain joins TRBV25-1 to TRBJ1-1, with D possibly matching TRBD1 (6 bases). Germline V gives CDR1 MGHDK, CDR2 SYGVNS. V dropped 4 bases and J dropped 1 base, with 16 bases sitting between them. This CDR3 contains 16 residues. CDR3 sequence: CASSGFIRGRNTEAFF. CDR3 bases: TGTGCCAGCAGTGGATTCATCAGGGGAAGGAACACTGAAGCTTTCTTT. Variable domain in full (rest from reference TRBV25-1 and TRBJ1-1): EADIYQTPRYLVIGTGKKITLECSQTMGHDKMYWYQQDPGMELHLIHYSYGVNSTEKGDLSSESTVSRIRTEHFPLTLESARPSHTSQYLCASSGFIRGRNTEAFFGQGTRLTVV.

The chain employs TRBV6-6 and TRBJ2-5; possibly TRBD2 for D (6 bases). Germline-derived CDR1 and CDR2 are MNHNY and SVGAGI (reference sequence). The CDR3 is made up of 14 amino acids. V was trimmed by 4 bases and J by 5 bases, leaving 14 bases between them. The CDR3 sequence is CASSWRGGEETQYF. CDR3 sequence (DNA): TGTGCCAGCAGTTGGAGGGGAGGAGAGGAGACCCAGTACTTC.

V gene TRBV4-2 combines with J gene TRBJ2-1, with 8 bases lining up with TRBD2. Germline V gene lookup returns CDR1 LGHNA and CDR2 YNFKEQ. This CDR3 spans 16 amino acids. The ends lost 4 bases at V and 3 bases at J; junction bases unmatched: 8. CDR3 nucleotides: TGTGCCAGCAGCCGAGATGTTAGCGGGGTCTACAATGAGCAGTTCTTC. It codes for CASSRDVSGVYNEQFF.

This clone was observed a single time. The chain recombines TRBV2 with TRBJ2-2; D gene unclear. Looked up from germline, CDR1 is SNHLY and CDR2 is FYNNEI. The CDR3 contains 15 residues. With 4 bases removed from V and 1 base from J, the gap between germline ends came to 10 bases. In nucleotides, the CDR3 is TGTGCCAGCAGTGTCGTTCAGGTGAACACCGGGGAGCTGTTTTTT. It translates to CASSVVQVNTGELFF.

CDR3 nucleotide sequence: TGTGCCAGCTGTCCGGACACAGCTTATTCACCCCTCCACTTT. Its translation is CASCPDTAYSPLHF. This chain links TRBV7-2 with TRBJ1-6; D is possibly TRBD1 (5 bases). The V end was cut by 8 bases, the J end by 8 bases, with 16 bases between. CDR3 length equals 14 residues. The germline V gene encodes CDR1 SGHTA and CDR2 FQGNSA.